These 32 T cell receptor beta chains originate from one sample sequenced in a study of vaccination and CD4 T cells after COVID-19. These receptors have no identified antigens. Treatment meaning: approximately nine-day PBMC culture with coronavirus spike peptide pools or control peptides (ViraFEST assay). Cultured CD4+ T cells had their DNA profiled by the Oncomine TCR Beta short-read assay. Via MiXCR, TCRdb re-called the PCR reads, giving one row per CDR3 protein. The sample lists about 21,000 distinct CDR3 sequences; approximately 51% were seen once. The sample consisted of CD4+ T cells from blood, cultured in vitro. Receptor source: a human donor who had recovered from COVID-19.

This clonotype was counted a few times. This chain joins TRBV12-3 or TRBV12-4 and TRBJ1-2, with 9 bases aligning to TRBD1. Trimming removed 1 base from V and 7 bases from J; junction bases left unmatched: 4. The CDR3 has 14 amino acids. CDR3 amino acids: CASSLVGTGPGYTF. For the CDR3, the DNA is TGTGCCAGCAGTTTAGTCGGGACAGGGCCTGGCTACACCTTC.

The rearrangement uses TRBV20-1 and TRBJ2-2; D gene ambiguous. Trimming removed 3 bases from V and 5 bases from J, with 7 bases in between. Per germline, CDR1 DFQATT and CDR2 SNEGSKA (reference sequence). The CDR3 runs 12 residues. Here the CDR3 reads CSASTQTGELFF. The CDR3, as DNA: TGCAGTGCTAGTACTCAAACCGGGGAGCTGTTTTTT.

This CDR3 reads CASSDEGGLAGGKTQYF. In nucleotides, the CDR3 is TGCGCCAGCAGTGATGAGGGGGGACTAGCGGGAGGGAAGACCCAGTACTTC. This chain connects TRBV10-2 to TRBJ2-5; 16 bases map to TRBD2. V lost 3 bases to trimming and J lost 6 bases; unmatched junction nucleotides: 7. In germline, CDR1 is WSHSY, CDR2 SAAADI. CDR3 size: 17 residues.

The chain uses TRBV27 and TRBJ1-1; 9 bases agree with TRBD1. The V gene end was trimmed by 5 bases and the J gene end by 6 bases; junction bases not matched to a gene: 7. The CDR3 is made up of 14 amino acids. CDR1 is MNHEY, CDR2 SMNVEV, per germline (reference sequence). The CDR3 reads CASSPGQGWPEAFF. The CDR3 DNA sequence: TGTGCCAGCAGTCCAGGACAGGGGTGGCCTGAAGCTTTCTTT.

The V call is TRBV7-8, the J call TRBJ1-1, with TRBD1 identical over 8 bases. This CDR3 spans 15 amino acids. J gave up 5 bases and V 1 base, and 6 bases lay outside the gene matches. CDR1 and CDR2 (germline): SGHVS, FQNEAQ. CDR3 protein: CASSLEGQGGTEAFF. The CDR3 nucleotides read TGTGCCAGCAGCTTAGAAGGACAGGGAGGGACTGAAGCTTTCTTT. Based on the CDR3 plus reference TRBV7-8 and TRBJ1-1, the full variable domain is GAGVSQSPRYKVAKRGQDVALRCDPISGHVSLFWYQQALGQGPEFLTYFQNEAQLDKSGLPSDRFFAERPEGSVSTLKIQRTQQEDSAVYLCASSLEGQGGTEAFFGQGTRLTVV.

Only a few counts were recorded for this clonotype. This sequence joins TRBV19 and TRBJ1-6, with unresolved D. This CDR3 is 14 amino acids long. CDR1 and CDR2 from the germline V gene are LNHDA and SQIVND (reference sequence). V lost 7 bases and J 10 bases, leaving 17 bases between the germline ends. CDR3 residues: CASTPQPGSSPLHF. The CDR3 DNA follows: TGTGCCAGTACCCCCCAGCCGGGCTCCTCACCCCTCCACTTT.

The chain employs TRBV6-2 or TRBV6-3 and TRBJ1-5, with D perhaps TRBD1 (5 bases). Germline V lookup: CDR1 MNHEY, CDR2 SVGEGT. The CDR3 is 14 amino acids. V shed 6 bases and J shed 6 bases, with 15 bases lying between them. This CDR3 reads CASSIGGVGQPQHF. CDR3 coding DNA: TGTGCCAGCAGCATCGGGGGGGTAGGTCAGCCCCAGCATTTT.

This clonotype was picked up a small number of times. The rearrangement joins TRBV24-1 to TRBJ2-1; no clear D gene. Germline V CDR1 and CDR2: KGHDR, SFDVKD. Trimming stripped 9 bases from V and 9 bases from J, with 11 bases between. This CDR3 comprises 11 residues. CDR3 DNA sequence: TGTGCCACCTCTACTTTTACTGAGCAGTTCTTC. This gives the protein CATSTFTEQFF.

The chain has TRBV6-1 and TRBJ1-2; 7 bases agree with TRBD1. This CDR3 is 13 amino acids long. Trimming at V came to 5 bases and at J to 2 bases, leaving 2 bases not matched to a gene. CDR1 MNHNS and CDR2 SASEGT come from the germline V gene. This chain's CDR3 is CASSQQGNYGYTF. CDR3 bases: TGTGCCAGCAGTCAACAGGGGAACTATGGCTACACCTTC.

The chain carries TRBV12-3 or TRBV12-4 and TRBJ1-5; a possible D gene is TRBD1 (6 bases). V was clipped by 1 base and J by 2 bases, with 9 bases between them. The CDR3 runs to 15 residues. The CDR3 sequence: CASSLGSGGNQPQHF. The CDR3 coding sequence is TGTGCCAGCAGTTTAGGGTCAGGGGGCAATCAGCCCCAGCATTTT.

The chain has TRBV10-1 and TRBJ2-7, with D possibly called TRBD1 or TRBD2 (6 bases each). Germline V CDR1 and CDR2: WNHNN, SYGVQD (reference sequence). This CDR3 region has 15 residues. CDR3 bases: TGCGGCCCAGAGGGGGGCTTATTTATCTCCTACGAGCAGTACTTC. This sequence encodes CGPEGGLFISYEQYF.

The J gene is TRBJ2-3, the V gene TRBV2, with 8 bases matching TRBD1. CDR3 length equals 14 residues. V dropped 5 bases and J dropped 6; count of bases not matched to a gene: 7. Germline loops: CDR1 SNHLY, CDR2 FYNNEI. CDR3 sequence reads: CASSLGQGRDTQYF. CDR3 nucleotide sequence: TGTGCCAGCAGTCTCGGACAGGGTCGTGATACGCAGTATTTT. Full variable domain (remainder filled in from reference TRBV2 and TRBJ2-3): EPEVTQTPSHQVTQMGQEVILRCVPISNHLYFYWYRQILGQKVEFLVSFYNNEISEKSEIFDDQFSVERPDGSNFTLKIRSTKLEDSAMYFCASSLGQGRDTQYFGPGTRLTVL.

V and J are TRBV20-1 and TRBJ2-1, with 9 bases fitting TRBD2. V trimming: 3 bases; J trimming: 4 bases; junction bases outside the gene matches: 10. Germline-derived CDR1 and CDR2 are DFQATT and SNEGSKA (reference sequence). The length of the CDR3 is 16 residues. CDR3 loop: CSARDRVAGVYNEQFF. DNA of the CDR3: TGCAGTGCTAGGGACAGAGTAGCGGGAGTGTACAATGAGCAGTTCTTC.

This clonotype was detected a few times. The chain combines TRBV20-1 with TRBJ2-3, with D perhaps TRBD1 (5 bases). The germline CDR1 and CDR2 sequences are DFQATT and SNEGSKA (reference sequence). Between the trimmed V and J ends, which lost 4 bases and 1 base, there was a span of 6 bases. This CDR3 comprises 12 residues. CDR3 loop: CSAKGGTDTQYF. The CDR3 DNA reads TGCAGTGCTAAAGGGGGCACAGATACGCAGTATTTT.

The J gene is TRBJ2-3, the V gene TRBV20-1, with 8 nucleotides matching TRBD2. The V segment lost 2 bases and the J segment 2 bases; nucleotides outside the gene matches: 3. This CDR3 is built from 14 residues. CDR1 and CDR2 from the germline V gene are DFQATT and SNEGSKA (reference sequence). CDR3 residues: CSARLAGVTDTQYF. The CDR3 nucleotides read TGCAGTGCTAGACTAGCGGGTGTCACAGATACGCAGTATTTT.

CDR3 protein: CAGRQGAYGYTF. CDR3 DNA sequence: TGTGCCGGCCGACAGGGGGCATATGGCTACACCTTC. The rearrangement joins TRBV6-1 to TRBJ1-2; TRBD1 agrees at 10 bases. Germline V gene data show CDR1 as MNHNS and CDR2 as SASEGT. V shed 11 bases, J shed 5 bases, and the junction held 5 bases outside the gene matches. The CDR3 sequence is 12 residues long.

CDR3 region: CASSSSSQETQYF. CDR3 bases: TGTGCCAGCAGTTCCTCCTCGCAAGAGACCCAGTACTTC. The chain recombines TRBV27 with TRBJ2-5, with unresolved D. Germline V gene sequence: CDR1 MNHEY, CDR2 SMNVEV (reference sequence). Trimming took 4 bases from V and 2 from J, leaving 8 bases between them. This CDR3 is 13 amino acids long.

This clonotype has more than one count but fewer than ten. This chain connects TRBV7-8 to TRBJ2-1, with 8 bases matching TRBD2. Germline CDR1 is SGHVS and CDR2 is FQNEAQ. The V gene end was trimmed by 6 bases and the J gene end by 2 bases; junction bases not matched to a gene: 6. CDR3 size: 15 residues. The CDR3 spells CASSLSGSTYNEQFF. Written as DNA, the CDR3 is TGTGCCAGCAGTTTAAGCGGGAGCACCTACAATGAGCAGTTCTTC.

This clonotype was seen only once. V is TRBV9 and J is TRBJ1-5; no clear D. Germline CDR1 SGDLS, CDR2 YYNGEE. Trimming removed 0 bases at V and 3 bases at J, with 10 bases between. The CDR3 spans 15 residues. This chain's CDR3 is CASSVDGSLNQPQHF. DNA of the CDR3: TGTGCCAGCAGCGTAGATGGGTCTCTCAATCAGCCCCAGCATTTT.

The chain couples TRBV6-5 to TRBJ1-6; D is uncertain. CDR1 MNHEY and CDR2 SVGAGI come from the germline V gene. Trimming shortened V by 0 bases and J by 7 bases, and 4 bases separated the two germline ends. The CDR3 contains 13 residues. The CDR3 coding sequence is TGTGCCAGCAGTTACTCGGAGAATTCACCCCTCCACTTT. This gives the protein CASSYSENSPLHF.

Here the CDR3 reads CASSFGTGSSYNEQFF. In nucleotides, the CDR3 is TGTGCCAGCAGCTTCGGGACGGGTAGCTCCTACAATGAGCAGTTCTTC. The J gene is TRBJ2-1, the V gene TRBV11-3; perhaps D is TRBD1 or TRBD2 (5 bases each). Trimming shortened V by 3 bases and J by 0 bases, and 12 bases separated the two germline ends. Germline V gives CDR1 SGHNT, CDR2 YENEEA. The CDR3 contains 16 residues.

This clonotype has a handful of counts. The chain uses TRBV20-1 and TRBJ1-5, with 12 bases matching TRBD1. Trimming removed 1 base from V and 6 bases from J; junction bases left unmatched: 19. Per germline, CDR1 DFQATT and CDR2 SNEGSKA (reference sequence). The CDR3 runs 20 residues. The CDR3 nucleotides are TGCAGTGCTAGAGGCCGCCCAGGGACAGGGGGCGCAAGTATAGGTCAGCCCCAGCATTTT. It specifies CSARGRPGTGGASIGQPQHF.

The chain employs TRBV20-1 and TRBJ2-7; 15 nucleotides align to TRBD2. The germline V gene has CDR1 DFQATT and CDR2 SNEGSKA (reference sequence). The junction had 8 bases not matched to a gene; V was cut back by 2 bases and J by 3 bases. CDR3 length: 17 amino acids. The CDR3 region is CSARSGLAGGGNYEQYF. In DNA, the CDR3 is TGCAGTGCTAGATCGGGACTAGCGGGAGGAGGCAACTACGAGCAGTACTTC.

The rearrangement joins TRBV19 to TRBJ2-3; 11 bases align to TRBD2. The germline gives CDR1 LNHDA, CDR2 SQIVND (reference sequence). This CDR3 is 15 amino acids long. V was pared by 3 bases and J by 5 bases, with 4 bases of the junction left unmatched. CDR3 sequence reads: CASSMGLAGGDTQYF. DNA for the CDR3: TGTGCCAGTAGTATGGGTCTAGCGGGAGGAGATACGCAGTATTTT.

This chain uses TRBV3-1 with TRBJ1-1; D remains unclear. The CDR3 runs to 17 residues. Germline V gene data show CDR1 as LGHDT and CDR2 as YNNKEL (reference sequence). V gave up 1 base and J gave up 0 bases, with 15 bases separating them. This CDR3 reads CASSQVWTGVMNTEAFF. The DNA for the CDR3 is TGTGCCAGCAGCCAAGTTTGGACCGGGGTTATGAACACTGAAGCTTTCTTT.

The chain has TRBV7-8 and TRBJ1-2; TRBD1 matches 8 bases. The length of the CDR3 is 13 residues. V was clipped by 6 bases and J by 8 bases; unmatched bases: 8. CDR1 and CDR2 (germline): SGHVS, FQNEAQ. The CDR3 nucleotides are TGTGCCAGCAGGCTTCAGGGGGCCGTGGGCTACACCTTC. Its translation: CASRLQGAVGYTF.

V usage is TRBV7-9 and J usage is TRBJ1-5; D remains ambiguous. Looked up from germline, CDR1 is SEHNR and CDR2 is FQNEAQ (reference sequence). The length of the CDR3 is 14 residues. V was clipped by 4 bases and J by 3 bases, with 10 bases between them. The CDR3 DNA reads as TGTGCCAGCAGCTCTCAGGCAACCAATCAGCCCCAGCATTTT. Protein product: CASSSQATNQPQHF.

The V call is TRBV20-1, the J call TRBJ1-2; 11 positions match TRBD1. The CDR3 runs to 14 residues. The trim removed 4 bases at V and 4 bases at J, leaving 5 bases unmatched. CDR1 is DFQATT and CDR2 is SNEGSKA in the germline V gene (reference sequence). CDR3 amino acids: CSAIGQGAIYGYTF. The CDR3 bases are TGCAGTGCTATAGGACAGGGGGCAATCTATGGCTACACCTTC.

This clonotype has more than one count but fewer than ten. The chain recombines TRBV20-1 with TRBJ2-3; a weak D match, TRBD2 (6 bases). The CDR3 is made up of 15 amino acids. Germline V lookup: CDR1 DFQATT, CDR2 SNEGSKA (reference sequence). V lost 2 bases and J lost 6, with 18 bases in between. The CDR3 protein is CSARFGRMRTDTQYF. As DNA, the CDR3 is TGCAGTGCTAGATTCGGGAGAATGAGGACGGATACGCAGTATTTT.

This clonotype was seen only a few times. This rearrangement joins TRBV11-2 to TRBJ2-3, with 12 positions matching TRBD2. Germline lookup yields CDR1 SGHAT and CDR2 FQNNGV. The junction had 4 bases not matched to a gene; V was cut back by 3 bases and J by 3 bases. CDR3 length equals 16 residues. In DNA, the CDR3 is TGTGCCAGCAGCTTCAGACTAGCGGGAGAAACAGATACGCAGTATTTT. Translation: CASSFRLAGETDTQYF. The variable domain in full, completed from reference TRBV11-2 and TRBJ2-3, reads EAGVAQSPRYKIIEKRQSVAFWCNPISGHATLYWYQQILGQGPKLLIQFQNNGVVDDSQLPKDRFSAERLKGVDSTLKIQPAKLEDSAVYLCASSFRLAGETDTQYFGPGTRLTVL.

The chain uses TRBV18 and TRBJ1-2; D might be TRBD1 (6 bases). Trimming cost V 5 bases and J 3 bases, with 10 bases left between them. Per the germline V gene, CDR1 is KGHSH and CDR2 is LQKENI. The CDR3 runs 13 residues. CDR3 sequence reads: CASSDGGDYGYTF. As DNA, the CDR3 is TGTGCCAGCTCAGATGGGGGCGACTATGGCTACACCTTC.

The J gene is TRBJ1-1, the V gene TRBV2, with a tentative D call TRBD1 (6 bases). The CDR3 is made up of 14 amino acids. Trimming removed 2 bases from V and 7 bases from J, with 14 bases in between. Germline loops: CDR1 SNHLY, CDR2 FYNNEI. CDR3 region: CASSEHAGVGEAFF. CDR3 DNA sequence: TGTGCCAGCAGTGAACACGCAGGGGTCGGTGAAGCTTTCTTT.